This entry describes one T cell receptor (beta chain). This entry belongs to a study of T cell changes during pregnancy in multiple sclerosis. Here immunoSEQ multiplex PCR was the method, and the copy in TCRdb shows in-frame clones only, minus some. This table holds 40,000 or so clones, around 94% found once. In germline, CDR1 is MRHNA, CDR2 SNTAGT. Trimming took 2 bases from V and 4 from J; bases not matched to a gene: 4. The CDR3 is made up of 14 amino acids. This clonotype originated in a female donor with multiple sclerosis, enrolled in a pregnancy study. The gene calls are TRBV6-4 and TRBJ1-2; TRBD1 matches 7 bases. The sequencing used peripheral blood, collected before pregnancy. In DNA form, the CDR3 reads TGTGCCAGCAGTGACGGGGACAGCTCCTATGGCTACACCTTC. Protein sequence: CASSDGDSSYGYTF.